This T cell receptor beta chain was identified during a study of sequential checkpoint blockade in melanoma (dated by TCRdb to between 2017 and 2020). For the wider study: Using 1:1 randomization, the trial assigned patients either to first-line nivolumab followed by ipilimumab (arm A) or to ipilimumab followed by nivolumab (arm B). Both trial sequences were followed by maintenance nivolumab. DNA from about a hundred pretreatment melanoma tumor samples underwent TCRbeta immunosequencing. Matched tumor biopsies were taken from approximately 20 patients before treatment and at week 13, after single-agent nivolumab (arm A) or ipilimumab (arm B). In about 80% of the matched pre- and post-treatment tumor biopsy pairs, both biopsies came from the same lesion.

The immunoSEQ Assay was used to immunosequence TCRbeta CDR3 regions from genomic DNA. Before high-throughput sequencing, genomic DNA was amplified using bias-controlled multiplex PCR. The authors processed their data as follows. To quantify the absolute abundance of each unique TCRbeta CDR3 region, the sequences were collapsed and filtered. Clonality was defined as 1 minus Pielou's evenness and was calculated using productive rearrangements only. Tumor T-cell fraction was computed by normalizing TCRbeta template counts to usable DNA, estimated from several housekeeping genes. A previously published method was used to identify clones with significantly greater frequencies in on-treatment samples than in baseline samples. Sourced from immuneACCESS, this table was stored by TCRdb with only in-frame sequences that have V and J called. A share of the clones is absent; for the studies checked, an unresolved V gene accounts for under half, and the remainder has no known explanation. The V and J calls and clone size were taken over from that table, and D and trimming were inferred from the DNA. The sample profile shows 6,500 or so clones; roughly 26% of them were found once. Of the sample, nearly 10% falls within the top ten clones.

The full study reports these points: Within-arm analyses of tumor T-cell fraction were limited by small sample sizes and reduced statistical power. In the nivolumab-first arm (arm A), an association was found between pretreatment tumor TIL clonality and response (P = .04). Clinical benefit was about 30 times more likely to be achieved by patients whose tumor T-cell fraction and clonality increased by week 13. Tumor T-cell fraction and clonality correlated with PD-L1 staining and CD8+ T-cell counts but not with mutational load. The model for predicting response that combines TCR metrics with mutation burden needs to be validated in larger, independent patient cohorts.

According to the study, the label for this sample's treatment or condition signals: randomized to nivolumab then ipilimumab (arm A) or the reverse (arm B). Prior DNA-damaging chemotherapy had not been received by any trial patient. Samples came from patients with melanoma in CheckMate 064, a randomized, open-label phase II trial of sequential checkpoint blockade. Genomic DNA from formalin-fixed paraffin-embedded (FFPE) tissue samples was used for tumor TCR sequencing. This clone has only a few counts. The antigen it recognizes is unknown. One junction end disagrees with the germline gene, perhaps due to a read error. The germline V gene gives CDR1 as MNHGY and CDR2 as SAAAGT. Including the terminal cysteine and phenylalanine, the CDR3 comprises 13 residues. Of the read, only the CDR3 DNA is kept; its 39 bases are in frame from base 1.

The rearrangement joined TRBV6-8 to TRBJ1-1; the D gene is perhaps TRBD1, on 5 matching bases. The material sequenced was tumor tissue (inferred from file names), taken from a patient given nivolumab and ipilimumab in sequence. The sequence came from a human donor with melanoma. The DNA sequence is given as TGTGCCATCAGTGGAGTAACGACAGAAGAAGCTTTCTTT. This codes for CAISGVTTEEAFF.